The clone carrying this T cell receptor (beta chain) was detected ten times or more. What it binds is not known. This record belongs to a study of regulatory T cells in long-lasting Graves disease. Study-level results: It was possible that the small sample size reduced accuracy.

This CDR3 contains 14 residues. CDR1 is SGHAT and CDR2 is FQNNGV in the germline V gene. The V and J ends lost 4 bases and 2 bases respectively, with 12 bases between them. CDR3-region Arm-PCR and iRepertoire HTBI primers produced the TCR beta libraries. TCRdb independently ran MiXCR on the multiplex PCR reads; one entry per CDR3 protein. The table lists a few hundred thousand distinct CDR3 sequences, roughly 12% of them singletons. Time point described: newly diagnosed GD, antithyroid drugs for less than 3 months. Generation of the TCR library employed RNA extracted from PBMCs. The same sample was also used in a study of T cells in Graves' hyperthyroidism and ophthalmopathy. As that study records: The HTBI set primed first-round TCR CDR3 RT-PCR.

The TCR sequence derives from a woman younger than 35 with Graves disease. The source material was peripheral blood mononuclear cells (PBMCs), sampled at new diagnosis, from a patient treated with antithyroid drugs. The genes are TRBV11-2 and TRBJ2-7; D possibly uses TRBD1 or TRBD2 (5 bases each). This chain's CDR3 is CASSSEGRAYEQYF. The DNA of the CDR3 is TGTGCCAGCAGCTCCGAGGGCAGGGCCTACGAGCAGTACTTC.